What follows are 10 T cell receptor beta chains derived from one specimen sequenced in a study of blood T cell repertoires in COVID-19. The method was immunoSEQ multiplex PCR; TCRdb's version includes in-frame clones alone and lacks a portion of them. The data contain about 220,000 clones, around four fifths of them singletons. Material for sequencing was peripheral blood. All receptors come from a woman aged 60 to 75 who had recovered from COVID-19.

This rearrangement joins TRBV4-3 to TRBJ2-7, with D perhaps TRBD1 (5 bases). Germline loops: CDR1 LGHNA, CDR2 YSLEER. The CDR3 is 16 amino acids. The V gene lost 0 bases and the J gene lost 0 bases, with 12 bases spanning the gap. Written as DNA, the CDR3 is TGCGCCAGCAGCCAAGAGCTGACAGCCATCTCCTACGAGCAGTACTTC. Protein sequence: CASSQELTAISYEQYF.

The V and J genes are TRBV10-3 and TRBJ2-3, with 8 bases matching TRBD2. The CDR3 loop spans 14 amino acids. In germline, CDR1 is ENHRY, CDR2 SYGVKD. With 4 bases clipped from V and 6 bases from J, the junction kept 6 bases outside the gene matches. The CDR3 DNA reads as TGTGCCATCAGTGCCAGCGGGGGAAGGGATACGCAGTATTTT. It codes for CAISASGGRDTQYF.

This sequence joins TRBV30 and TRBJ2-7, with a possible D match to TRBD1 (6 bases). V gave up 0 bases and J gave up 0 bases, with 15 bases separating them. The CDR3 length is 16 residues. Germline assignment: CDR1 GTSNPN and CDR2 SVGIG (reference sequence). The chain's CDR3 is CAWSVFTRDNSYEQYF. The CDR3 DNA reads as TGTGCCTGGAGTGTCTTTACCAGGGACAACTCCTACGAGCAGTACTTC.

This chain joins TRBV6-1 and TRBJ1-2; D uncertain. The CDR3 is 15 residues long. Germline V gene data show CDR1 as MNHNS and CDR2 as SASEGT. V lost 3 bases and J 4 bases, leaving 15 bases between the germline ends. The CDR3 loop reads CASSEQSGGGYGYTF. The DNA for the CDR3 is TGTGCCAGCAGTGAGCAGAGCGGCGGTGGCTATGGCTACACCTTC.

The V call is TRBV29-1, the J call TRBJ2-2, with TRBD1 matching 8 bases. Looked up from germline, CDR1 is SQVTM and CDR2 is ANQGSEA. This CDR3 region has 14 residues. V gave up 3 bases and J gave up 4 bases; unmatched junction bases: 4. CDR3 DNA sequence: TGCAGCGTTGATTTTGACAGGGGCACCGGGGAGCTGTTTTTT. Translation gives CSVDFDRGTGELFF.

The V call is TRBV7-2, the J call TRBJ2-2; 8 bases are a match to TRBD2. CDR1 and CDR2 (germline): SGHTA, FQGNSA. This CDR3 contains 19 residues. The V segment lost 1 base and the J segment 4 bases; nucleotides outside the gene matches: 14. DNA for the CDR3: TGTGCCAGCAGCTTAGAGGCGCACCATAGCGGGGCGCTCACCGGGGAGCTGTTTTTT. Protein: CASSLEAHHSGALTGELFF.

V usage is TRBV19 and J usage is TRBJ1-1; D remains unclear. The CDR3 is 16 residues long. The ends were cut back, 3 bases at V and 1 base at J, with 15 bases in the middle. The germline V gene has CDR1 LNHDA and CDR2 SQIVND (reference sequence). CDR3 sequence: CASSIPQGRQNTEAFF. In nucleotides, the CDR3 is TGTGCCAGTAGTATCCCCCAAGGCCGACAGAACACTGAAGCTTTCTTT.

The V gene is TRBV6-5, the J gene TRBJ1-2; a weak D match, TRBD1 (5 bases). CDR3 size: 11 residues. Germline CDR1 MNHEY, CDR2 SVGAGI. Trimming left V 6 bases short and J 8 bases short, with 10 bases between. The CDR3 DNA sequence: TGTGCCAGCAGGACAGAGAGGGGCTACACCTTC. Protein: CASRTERGYTF.

The genes are TRBV11-2 and TRBJ2-2, with D uncertain. CDR1 and CDR2 (germline): SGHAT, FQNNGV. The V and J ends lost 5 bases and 4 bases respectively, with 5 bases between them. The CDR3 covers 12 residues. CDR3 amino acids: CASSAITGELFF. DNA of the CDR3: TGTGCCAGCAGCGCTATCACCGGGGAGCTGTTTTTT.

This clone appeared a single time. The genes are TRBV9 and TRBJ2-7; TRBD2 agrees at 9 bases. V was clipped by 0 bases and J by 3 bases; unmatched bases: 4. Germline V CDR1 and CDR2: SGDLS, YYNGEE. This CDR3 comprises 15 residues. This CDR3 reads CASSVVGGGDYEQYF. As DNA, the CDR3 is TGTGCCAGCAGCGTAGTAGGCGGGGGGGACTACGAGCAGTACTTC.